The source of this T cell receptor beta chain is a study of OX40 agonist ivuxolimab in advanced cancers. Study-wide context: Patients took ivuxolimab, an agonistic anti-OX40 (CD134) antibody. Age averaged around 60 years (range roughly 23 to 85), and just over 80% were male.

CDR3 size: 15 residues. Measured with immunoSEQ multiplex PCR; TCRdb has only the in-frame clones, and not every one. The sample lists 65,000 to 80,000 clones; approximately 89% were seen once. With regard to this clone: Antigen unknown.

Study conclusions and caveats: CD4+ T cells averaged fewer expanded clones than CD8+ T cells.

The chain uses TRBV1 and TRBJ2-4. TRBV1 is a pseudogene segment. This TCR was recovered from an adult with an advanced solid tumor such as melanoma, head and neck, liver or kidney cancer. Sequenced material: CD4+ or CD8+ T cells sorted from blood, taken in a trial of the OX40 agonist ivuxolimab. The CDR3 reads CTSSEAGLAKNIQYF. The CDR3 DNA reads TGCACCAGCAGCGAAGCGGGCCTAGCCAAAAACATTCAGTACTTC.